The 26 T cell receptor beta chains below come from one sample, sequenced in a study of graft-versus-host responses after intestinal transplantation. Clones were read by immunoSEQ multiplex PCR, and TCRdb kept only the in-frame ones, dropping some. The table records around 120,000 clones, 85% to 95% of them present only once. These receptors lack a known antigen. This material consisted of unstimulated CD4+ T cells sorted from spleen or lymph node cells, taken before intestinal transplant. The source is a human donor who received an intestinal transplant.

J is TRBJ2-7 and V is TRBV12-5, with 9 positions matching TRBD2. This CDR3 is built from 16 residues. Germline V CDR1 and CDR2: LGHNT, FRNRAP. V trimming: 6 bases; J trimming: 2 bases; junction bases outside the gene matches: 11. The CDR3 DNA reads TGTGCTAGTGGCCAGACCGGGACTAGCAGAACCTACGAGCAGTACTTC. Its translation is CASGQTGTSRTYEQYF.

The rearrangement joins TRBV10-3 to TRBJ1-1, with TRBD1 as a possible D gene (5 bases). CDR1 ENHRY and CDR2 SYGVKD come from the germline V gene. The germline V and J ends were trimmed by 6 bases and 3 bases, with 14 bases remaining between them. The CDR3 has 14 residues. This chain's CDR3 is CAISRDLLDTEAFF. The CDR3 coding sequence is TGTGCCATCAGCCGGGACCTACTGGACACTGAAGCTTTCTTT.

The V call is TRBV5-6, the J call TRBJ1-2; no definite D call. V was cut by 1 base and J by 0 bases, with 13 bases left in between. From germline, CDR1 is SGHDT and CDR2 YYEEEE. This CDR3 is built from 16 residues. In DNA, the CDR3 is TGTGCCAGCAGCTTGTTAGGGCCAACAACTAACTATGGCTACACCTTC. Protein sequence: CASSLLGPTTNYGYTF.

The V call is TRBV6-5, the J call TRBJ2-1, with TRBD2 as a possible D gene (6 bases). The CDR3 runs to 15 residues. The V and J ends lost 6 bases and 0 bases respectively, with 12 bases between them. CDR1 is MNHEY and CDR2 is SVGAGI in the germline V gene. The CDR3 region is CASREGRSSYNEQFF. In DNA, the CDR3 is TGTGCCAGCAGAGAGGGGAGGAGCTCCTACAATGAGCAGTTCTTC.

This clone came up once. CDR3 nucleotide sequence: TGTGCCACCAGCAGAGATAGGGGTGGCGAGCAGTACTTC. As protein: CATSRDRGGEQYF. The chain links TRBV15 to TRBJ2-7, with D tentatively TRBD1 (5 bases). Germline CDR1 and CDR2: LNHNV and YYDKDF (reference sequence). CDR3 length: 13 amino acids. The germline V and J ends were trimmed by 0 bases and 6 bases, with 9 bases remaining between them.

The chain joins TRBV7-2 to TRBJ2-3, with 8 bases aligning to TRBD2. This CDR3 spans 16 amino acids. The J segment lost 2 bases and the V segment lost 3 bases, leaving 7 bases of the junction unmatched. Per germline, CDR1 SGHTA and CDR2 FQGNSA. The chain's CDR3 is CASSFVGTRHTDTQYF. The CDR3, as DNA: TGTGCCAGCAGCTTCGTTGGGACTAGACACACAGATACGCAGTATTTT.

V is TRBV7-9 and J is TRBJ1-3; D is possibly TRBD1 (5 bases). V dropped 8 bases and J dropped 10 bases, with 18 bases sitting between them. This CDR3 comprises 13 residues. The germline CDR1 and CDR2 sequences are SEHNR and FQNEAQ (reference sequence). In DNA, the CDR3 is TGTGCCAGCGGCTCTCCAAATCGGGGGACCATATATTTT. It codes for CASGSPNRGTIYF. Complete variable domain (other parts from reference TRBV7-9 and TRBJ1-3): DTGVSQNPRHKITKRGQNVTFRCDPISEHNRLYWYRQTLGQGPEFLTYFQNEAQLEKSRLLSDRFSAERPKGSFSTLEIQRTEQGDSAMYLCASGSPNRGTIYFGEGSWLTVV.

This clone has only one observation. The chain joins TRBV11-2 to TRBJ1-2, with D hard to call. The CDR3 contains 16 residues. Per germline, CDR1 SGHAT and CDR2 FQNNGV. With 1 base removed from V and 2 bases from J, the gap between germline ends came to 14 bases. The CDR3 DNA reads TGTGCCAGCAGCTTAGGTGGTTTCCTCCCAAACTATGGCTACACCTTC. It yields the protein CASSLGGFLPNYGYTF.

J is TRBJ2-7 and V is TRBV2; TRBD2 might be the D (6 bases). Trimming cost V 2 bases and J 5 bases, with 10 bases left between them. The CDR3 covers 13 residues. Germline V gene lookup returns CDR1 SNHLY and CDR2 FYNNEI. The CDR3, as DNA: TGTGCCAGCAGTGAAACTAGCTTCAACGAGCAGTACTTC. Translating it yields CASSETSFNEQYF.

A single count supports this clone. V usage is TRBV10-3 and J usage is TRBJ2-1; D is perhaps TRBD2 (5 bases). Germline CDR1 ENHRY, CDR2 SYGVKD. V dropped 5 bases and J dropped 2 bases, with 16 bases sitting between them. The CDR3 loop spans 16 amino acids. This CDR3 is CAISPTTELAYNEQFF. CDR3 bases: TGTGCCATCAGTCCCACAACAGAACTAGCCTACAATGAGCAGTTCTTC.

V gene TRBV19 combines with J gene TRBJ1-2, with D possibly being TRBD1 (6 bases). Germline CDR1 and CDR2: LNHDA and SQIVND (reference sequence). The ends were cut back, 4 bases at V and 3 bases at J, with 9 bases in the middle. The CDR3 runs to 13 residues. As DNA, the CDR3 is TGTGCCAGTAGTACAGGGACATACTATGGCTACACCTTC. Protein sequence: CASSTGTYYGYTF.

The rearrangement uses TRBV4-1 and TRBJ1-1; D ambiguous. The CDR3 sequence is 16 residues long. Germline values: CDR1 MGHRA, CDR2 YSYEKL. The germline V and J ends were trimmed by 0 bases and 4 bases, with 15 bases remaining between them. This CDR3 reads CASSQERGVGSTEAFF. DNA of the CDR3: TGCGCCAGCAGCCAAGAAAGAGGAGTTGGGAGCACTGAAGCTTTCTTT.

The gene calls are TRBV6-1 and TRBJ2-4; D is possibly TRBD1 or TRBD2 (5 bases each). Trimming shortened V by 4 bases and J by 7 bases, and 14 bases separated the two germline ends. Germline values: CDR1 MNHNS, CDR2 SASEGT. This CDR3 has 14 amino acids. This chain's CDR3 is CASSGLGGRNIQYF. The CDR3 DNA is TGTGCCAGCAGTGGCCTTGGGGGAAGGAACATTCAGTACTTC.

The chain recombines TRBV2 with TRBJ2-6; weak D call: TRBD2 (5 bases). This CDR3 region has 15 residues. The germline V and J ends were trimmed by 4 bases and 0 bases, with 7 bases remaining between them. Germline V gene data show CDR1 as SNHLY and CDR2 as FYNNEI. The CDR3 loop is CASSGADSGANVLTF. DNA of the CDR3: TGTGCCAGCAGTGGAGCGGACTCTGGGGCCAACGTCCTGACTTTC.

V is TRBV6-5 and J is TRBJ1-4; a weak D match, TRBD1 (5 bases). This CDR3 has 15 residues. Trimming pared 6 bases from V and 4 bases from J, leaving 15 bases between. The germline gives CDR1 MNHEY, CDR2 SVGAGI. Here the CDR3 reads CASSPGDGFNEKLFF. CDR3 nucleotide sequence: TGTGCCAGCAGCCCCGGGGACGGCTTTAATGAAAAACTGTTTTTT.

The rearrangement joins TRBV11-3 to TRBJ2-5; 13 nucleotides match TRBD2. J was trimmed by 1 base and V by 4 bases; bases with no gene match: 6. This CDR3 region has 17 residues. CDR1 is SGHNT and CDR2 is YENEEA in the germline V gene. CDR3 nucleotide sequence: TGTGCCAGCAGCTCAACCGGGACTAGCGGGATCCAAGAGACCCAGTACTTC. Amino acid sequence: CASSSTGTSGIQETQYF.

The chain recombines TRBV5-1 with TRBJ2-1; 7 bases are a match to TRBD2. The germline gives CDR1 SGHRS, CDR2 YFSETQ. Trimming at V came to 1 base and at J to 8 bases, leaving 9 bases not matched to a gene. The CDR3 extends over 15 amino acids. The CDR3 loop is CASSLISLASHEQFF. Written as DNA, the CDR3 is TGCGCCAGCAGCTTGATCTCACTAGCGTCACATGAGCAGTTCTTC.

This clone appeared once. The rearrangement links TRBV30 to TRBJ2-7; D unclear. Germline lookup yields CDR1 GTSNPN and CDR2 SVGIG (reference sequence). Trimming stripped 3 bases from V and 1 base from J, with 4 bases between. The CDR3 contains 11 residues. The CDR3 sequence: CAWSVSYEQYF. CDR3 DNA: TGTGCCTGGAGCGTTTCCTACGAGCAGTACTTC.

The chain is built from TRBV5-1 and TRBJ2-5; perhaps D is TRBD1 or TRBD2 (5 bases each). The germline gives CDR1 SGHRS, CDR2 YFSETQ. V was shortened by 2 bases and J by 11 bases, with 28 bases between the two germline ends. The CDR3 length is 17 residues. The CDR3 coding sequence is TGCGCCAGCAGCTTTGTACGAGGGACGGATCGTCCTACGAAGCAGTACTTC. Translating gives CASSFVRGTDRPTKQYF.

Worth noting for this clone: Its ends do not fully match the called genes, so a read error is possible. This chain links TRBV7-7 with TRBJ2-2, with D possibly being TRBD1 (5 bases). The germline gives CDR1 SSHAT, CDR2 FNYEAQ (reference sequence). This CDR3 comprises 15 residues. CDR3 residues: CASSLGASPTGELFF. The CDR3 DNA is TGTGCTAGCAGCTTAGGGGCCTCACCCACCGGGGAGCTGTTTTTT.

V usage is TRBV2 and J usage is TRBJ2-5; a weak D match, TRBD1 (6 bases). With 5 bases removed from V and 3 bases from J, the gap between germline ends came to 7 bases. The length of the CDR3 is 12 residues. Germline V gene data show CDR1 as SNHLY and CDR2 as FYNNEI. This CDR3 is CASSPGEETQYF. CDR3 nucleotides: TGTGCCAGCAGTCCAGGGGAAGAGACCCAGTACTTC.

On this clone itself: The junction shows a germline mismatch at one end, possibly a read error. The chain joins TRBV20-1 to TRBJ1-5; tentative D call: TRBD1 (6 bases). From germline, CDR1 is DFQATT and CDR2 SNEGSKA (reference sequence). This CDR3 contains 11 residues. In DNA form, the CDR3 reads TGCAGTGCCAGGGGCCCTCAGGCCCAGCATTTT. Translation gives CSARGPQAQHF.

The gene calls are TRBV27 and TRBJ1-1; D remains ambiguous. Trimming removed 3 bases at V and 5 bases at J, with 10 bases between. Germline CDR1 is MNHEY and CDR2 is SMNVEV (reference sequence). The CDR3 covers 13 residues. CDR3 amino acids: CASSFSVWTEAFF. CDR3 sequence (DNA): TGTGCCAGCAGTTTCTCAGTATGGACTGAAGCTTTCTTT.

The V gene is TRBV6-5, the J gene TRBJ2-4; D gene ambiguous. V was shortened by 0 bases and J by 0 bases, with 6 bases between the two germline ends. Germline values: CDR1 MNHEY, CDR2 SVGAGI. The CDR3 is 15 amino acids. The CDR3 region is CASSYSNLAKNIQYF. The CDR3 region has the DNA TGTGCCAGCAGTTACTCGAACCTAGCCAAAAACATTCAGTACTTC.

This clone was recorded once. The chain uses TRBV10-3 and TRBJ2-7; tentative D call: TRBD1 (5 bases). This CDR3 is 15 amino acids long. Trimming cost V 3 bases and J 2 bases, with 14 bases left between them. In germline, CDR1 is ENHRY, CDR2 SYGVKD. CDR3 in amino acids: CAISDFETATYEQYF. CDR3 sequence (DNA): TGTGCCATCAGTGACTTTGAGACAGCCACCTACGAGCAGTACTTC.

This chain connects TRBV5-1 to TRBJ1-5; unclear D gene. Germline CDR1 and CDR2: SGHRS and YFSETQ. The CDR3 totals 15 residues. Between the trimmed V and J ends, which lost 2 bases and 0 bases, there was a span of 9 bases. The CDR3, as DNA: TGCGCCAGCAGCTTAGGGCCAGTTAGCAATCAGCCCCAGCATTTT. Its translation is CASSLGPVSNQPQHF.